These 25 T cell receptor beta chains were all obtained from the same sample, sequenced in a study of identical twins. TCRdb used MiXCR to reprocess the 5' RACE reads, holding one entry per CDR3 protein. The repertoire includes approximately 700,000 distinct CDR3 sequences, 15% to 20% of them detected once, and around 13% sits in the top ten. Separately, the same data were catalogued under a study of T cells expressing NK-cell markers.

The sequencing input was PBMCs. Receptor source: a woman younger than 30 in good health.

The chain couples TRBV7-9 to TRBJ2-1; TRBD2 agrees at 7 bases. Per germline, CDR1 SEHNR and CDR2 FQNEAQ (reference sequence). The J segment lost 5 bases and the V segment lost 5 bases, leaving 9 bases of the junction unmatched. The CDR3 sequence is 15 residues long. Here the CDR3 DNA reads TGTGCCAGCAGCCCGTGGCGGAGCGGGGACAATGAGCAGTTCTTC. It codes for CASSPWRSGDNEQFF. Variable domain in full (rest from reference TRBV7-9 and TRBJ2-1): DTGVSQNPRHKITKRGQNVTFRCDPISEHNRLYWYRQTLGQGPEFLTYFQNEAQLEKSRLLSDRFSAERPKGSFSTLEIQRTEQGDSAMYLCASSPWRSGDNEQFFGPGTRLTVL.

The rearrangement links TRBV5-1 to TRBJ1-5; D may be TRBD1 (5 bases). V was cut by 0 bases and J by 2 bases, with 9 bases left in between. The CDR3 is made up of 15 amino acids. The germline V gene encodes CDR1 SGHRS and CDR2 YFSETQ. CDR3 nucleotide sequence: TGCGCCAGCAGCTTGGATAGCAGGGGCAATCAGCCCCAGCATTTT. Translation: CASSLDSRGNQPQHF.

V is TRBV20-1 and J is TRBJ2-1, with D perhaps TRBD1 (6 bases). V was pared by 7 bases and J by 10 bases, with 17 bases between. This CDR3 region has 12 residues. CDR1 is DFQATT and CDR2 is SNEGSKA in the germline V gene (reference sequence). CDR3 sequence reads: CSVTRQATEQFF. The CDR3 DNA reads TGCAGTGTAACGCGACAGGCCACGGAGCAGTTCTTC.

This clonotype was detected many times. The V call is TRBV12-3 or TRBV12-4, the J call TRBJ2-3, with 10 nucleotides matching TRBD2. This CDR3 spans 14 amino acids. Germline trimming cut 6 bases from V and 6 bases from J; bases unmatched to any gene: 6. The CDR3 loop is CASRYNSGGDTQYF. The CDR3 coding sequence is TGTGCCAGCAGATATAATAGCGGGGGGGATACGCAGTATTTT.

The rearrangement uses TRBV21-1 and TRBJ2-7; TRBD1 was called by the table and not checked on the DNA. TRBV21-1 is noted as a pseudogene. The CDR3 spans 16 residues. This chain's CDR3 is CASSPTGQGKPYEQYF. CDR3 DNA: TGTGCCAGCAGCCCGACCGGGCAGGGGAAACCCTACGAGCAGTACTTC.

There are a few counts of this clonotype. The chain couples TRBV20-1 to TRBJ2-1; TRBD2 aligns across 7 bases. The ends lost 0 bases at V and 5 bases at J; junction bases unmatched: 4. The germline V gene encodes CDR1 DFQATT and CDR2 SNEGSKA (reference sequence). The CDR3 spans 14 residues. The CDR3 is CSARDYLADNEQFF. CDR3 nucleotide sequence: TGCAGTGCTAGAGATTACCTAGCGGACAATGAGCAGTTCTTC.

The chain is built from TRBV10-3 and TRBJ1-6; D call uncertain. Germline CDR1 is ENHRY and CDR2 is SYGVKD. V gave up 2 bases and J gave up 10 bases, with 9 bases separating them. The CDR3 spans 13 residues. Here the CDR3 DNA reads TGTGCCATCAGTGAGATCAGCCGATCACCCCTCCACTTT. This translates into CAISEISRSPLHF.

This clonotype has only a few counts. The chain combines TRBV6-4 with TRBJ2-3; 8 positions match TRBD2. Germline V gene data show CDR1 as MRHNA and CDR2 as SNTAGT. The CDR3 consists of 14 residues. V trimming: 6 bases; J trimming: 7 bases; junction bases outside the gene matches: 9. The CDR3 is CASSPGTSRYTQYF. The CDR3 DNA is TGTGCCAGCAGCCCCGGGACTAGTAGGTATACGCAGTATTTT.

This clonotype was counted a few times. The chain is built from TRBV6-1 and TRBJ2-1; D is unresolved. V lost 5 bases to trimming and J lost 9 bases, with 17 bases between them. The CDR3 has 14 residues. Germline CDR1 MNHNS, CDR2 SASEGT. The CDR3 DNA sequence: TGTGCCAGCAGTCCCCTGTCTCTAAGGAGTGAGCAGTTCTTC. Translation gives CASSPLSLRSEQFF.

This clonotype was picked up a small number of times. The junction differs from germline at one of its ends, possibly a read error. The rearrangement uses TRBV2 and TRBJ2-7; 8 bases map to TRBD1. Germline V gene lookup returns CDR1 SNHLY and CDR2 FYNNEI. The CDR3 has 11 amino acids. The CDR3 here is CASSTRDRRGF. Written as DNA, the CDR3 is TGTGCCAGCAGTACCCGGGACAGGAGAGGCTTC.

The CDR3: CASSLAEGRATGELFF. The CDR3 coding sequence is TGTGCCAGCAGCTTGGCCGAGGGGAGGGCGACCGGGGAGCTGTTTTTT. J is TRBJ2-2 and V is TRBV5-5, with TRBD2 identical over 7 bases. CDR3 length equals 16 residues. V trimming: 0 bases; J trimming: 5 bases; junction bases outside the gene matches: 7. Germline CDR1 is SGHKS and CDR2 is YYEKEE (reference sequence).

The chain employs TRBV11-2 and TRBJ2-7; perhaps D is TRBD1 or TRBD2 (5 bases each). Germline V gene lookup returns CDR1 SGHAT and CDR2 FQNNGV. Trimming took 5 bases from V and 5 from J, leaving 13 bases between them. The CDR3 is 13 residues long. CDR3: CASSTGPPDEQYF. In nucleotides, the CDR3 is TGTGCCAGCAGCACGGGACCGCCTGACGAGCAGTACTTC. Filled out from reference TRBV11-2 and TRBJ2-7, the complete variable domain reads EAGVAQSPRYKIIEKRQSVAFWCNPISGHATLYWYQQILGQGPKLLIQFQNNGVVDDSQLPKDRFSAERLKGVDSTLKIQPAKLEDSAVYLCASSTGPPDEQYFGPGTRLTVT.

This clonotype was recorded many times. The chain links TRBV29-1 to TRBJ2-5; TRBD1 aligns across 7 bases. The ends lost 7 bases at V and 2 bases at J; junction bases unmatched: 4. This CDR3 contains 12 residues. From germline, CDR1 is SQVTM and CDR2 ANQGSEA. The CDR3 loop is CSGTGGQETQYF. The CDR3 DNA reads as TGCAGCGGGACAGGAGGACAAGAGACCCAGTACTTC. Complete variable domain (other parts from reference TRBV29-1 and TRBJ2-5): SAVISQKPSRDICQRGTSLTIQCQVDSQVTMMFWYRQQPGQSLTLIATANQGSEATYESGFVIDKFPISRPNLTFSTLTVSNMSPEDSSIYLCSGTGGQETQYFGPGTRLLVL.

This clonotype was seen a few times. V usage is TRBV18 and J usage is TRBJ2-7; D gene ambiguous. Looked up from germline, CDR1 is KGHSH and CDR2 is LQKENI. This CDR3 has 11 amino acids. V was pared by 7 bases and J by 6 bases, with 10 bases between. CDR3 protein: CASFWRGEQYF. CDR3 DNA sequence: TGTGCCAGCTTTTGGAGAGGCGAGCAGTACTTC.

In DNA, the CDR3 is TGTGCCAGCAGTGAACGTGGGGGGGAAAAACTGTTTTTT. It yields the protein CASSERGGEKLFF. The V gene is TRBV6-1, the J gene TRBJ1-4, with D perhaps TRBD1 (5 bases). CDR1 is MNHNS and CDR2 is SASEGT in the germline V gene. The V end lost 2 bases, the J end lost 8 bases, and 9 bases lay between the germline ends. This CDR3 has 13 residues.

A few counts support this clonotype. J is TRBJ2-5 and V is TRBV12-3 or TRBV12-4; 8 bases agree with TRBD2. The CDR3 spans 16 residues. V lost 0 bases to trimming and J lost 2 bases; unmatched junction nucleotides: 5. This chain's CDR3 is CASSLAGGGRQETQYF. DNA of the CDR3: TGTGCCAGCAGTTTAGCTGGCGGGGGGAGGCAAGAGACCCAGTACTTC.

J is TRBJ2-1 and V is TRBV5-1; the match to TRBD1 covers 10 bases. The CDR3 runs 17 residues. Trimming removed 4 bases from V and 5 bases from J; junction bases left unmatched: 12. Germline V gene data show CDR1 as SGHRS and CDR2 as YFSETQ. As DNA, the CDR3 is TGCGCCAGCAGCCTAGTGACAGGGGGCTCTCCTAACAATGAGCAGTTCTTC. Protein product: CASSLVTGGSPNNEQFF.

This clonotype was seen more than once but under ten times. The chain uses TRBV12-3 or TRBV12-4 and TRBJ2-5, with 11 bases lining up with TRBD2. The ends lost 2 bases at V and 7 bases at J; junction bases unmatched: 6. This CDR3 region has 15 residues. CDR3 amino acids: CASSLNLAGGGTQYF. DNA of the CDR3: TGTGCCAGCAGTTTAAATCTAGCGGGGGGAGGGACCCAGTACTTC.

J is TRBJ2-7 and V is TRBV4-2, with D possibly matching TRBD2 (6 bases). Deletions cut 4 bases from V and 4 bases from J, with 14 bases between. CDR1 is LGHNA and CDR2 is YNFKEQ in the germline V gene. CDR3 length equals 14 residues. CDR3 sequence (DNA): TGTGCCAGCAGCCCCCGGGACTTGTCATACGAGCAGTACTTC. This translates into CASSPRDLSYEQYF.

The gene calls are TRBV29-1 and TRBJ1-1; 7 bases fit TRBD1. V was clipped by 7 bases and J by 1 base; unmatched bases: 6. CDR3 length equals 13 residues. Per the germline V gene, CDR1 is SQVTM and CDR2 is ANQGSEA. The CDR3, as DNA: TGCAGCGCTGCGACAGGGAGGAACACTGAAGCTTTCTTT. It is translated as CSAATGRNTEAFF.

The rearrangement uses TRBV5-4 and TRBJ2-7, with TRBD1 matching 7 bases. J lost 5 bases, V lost 2 bases, and 13 bases had no gene match. Germline values: CDR1 SGHNT, CDR2 YYREEE (reference sequence). The CDR3 length is 16 residues. The CDR3 nucleotides read TGTGCCAGCAGCTTTGACCCGACAGGGTGGTCGAACGAGCAGTACTTC. Its protein product is CASSFDPTGWSNEQYF.

In this sample, this clonotype turned up a few times. V gene TRBV3-1 combines with J gene TRBJ2-7; D not resolved. The CDR3 consists of 14 residues. V was cut by 5 bases and J by 2 bases, with 13 bases left in between. Germline V gene data show CDR1 as LGHDT and CDR2 as YNNKEL (reference sequence). CDR3 in DNA: TGTGCCAGCAGCGCCGACCCCACCACCTACGAGCAGTACTTC. Encoded protein: CASSADPTTYEQYF.

Worth noting for this clonotype: It may be a read error: a sequence one base away is much more abundant. This chain uses TRBV12-3 or TRBV12-4 with TRBJ1-2; D is ambiguous. V was trimmed by 3 bases and J by 3 bases, leaving 5 bases between them. The CDR3 has 12 amino acids. Here the CDR3 reads CASSFGYYGYTF. The CDR3 DNA is TGTGCCAGCAGTTTTGGGTACTATGGCTACACCTTC.

The chain combines TRBV3-1 with TRBJ2-3; D unclear. The CDR3 spans 15 residues. Trimming pared 4 bases from V and 2 bases from J, leaving 13 bases between. CDR1 LGHDT and CDR2 YNNKEL come from the germline V gene (reference sequence). For the CDR3, the DNA is TGTGCCAGCAGCCTCACGAGAGACATCACAGATACGCAGTATTTT. Encoded protein: CASSLTRDITDTQYF.

This clonotype was seen ten or more times. The chain combines TRBV12-3 or TRBV12-4 with TRBJ2-1; maybe TRBD2 (5 bases). This CDR3 contains 15 residues. Trimming left V 2 bases short and J 4 bases short, with 12 bases between. The DNA of the CDR3 is TGTGCCAGCAGTTTAAGCTCGGGGAATTACAATGAGCAGTTCTTC. Translating it yields CASSLSSGNYNEQFF.